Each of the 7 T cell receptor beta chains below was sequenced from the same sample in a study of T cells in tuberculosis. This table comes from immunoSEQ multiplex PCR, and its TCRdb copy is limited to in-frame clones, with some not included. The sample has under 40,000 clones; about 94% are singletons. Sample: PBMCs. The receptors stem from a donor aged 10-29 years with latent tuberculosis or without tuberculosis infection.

CDR3: CASSLSQDFPTYEQYF. The DNA for the CDR3 is TGTGCCAGCAGTTTATCTCAGGACTTTCCTACCTACGAGCAGTACTTC. The chain uses TRBV27 and TRBJ2-7; perhaps TRBD2 as D (5 bases). The germline V and J ends were trimmed by 0 bases and 2 bases, with 14 bases remaining between them. Germline values: CDR1 MNHEY, CDR2 SMNVEV (reference sequence). The CDR3 loop spans 16 amino acids.

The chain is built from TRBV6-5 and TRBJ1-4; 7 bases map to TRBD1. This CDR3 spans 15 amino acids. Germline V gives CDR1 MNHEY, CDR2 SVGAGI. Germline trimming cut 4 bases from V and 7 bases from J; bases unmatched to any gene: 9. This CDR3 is CASSSTQGGGEKLFF. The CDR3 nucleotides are TGTGCCAGCAGTTCGACGCAGGGGGGCGGTGAAAAACTGTTTTTT.

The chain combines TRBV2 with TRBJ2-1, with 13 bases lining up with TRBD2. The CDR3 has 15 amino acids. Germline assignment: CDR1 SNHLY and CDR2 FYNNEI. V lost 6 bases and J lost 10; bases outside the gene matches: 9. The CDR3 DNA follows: TGTGCCAGCAGCCCGGGACTAGCGGGGCAGGGGGAGCAGTTCTTC. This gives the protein CASSPGLAGQGEQFF.

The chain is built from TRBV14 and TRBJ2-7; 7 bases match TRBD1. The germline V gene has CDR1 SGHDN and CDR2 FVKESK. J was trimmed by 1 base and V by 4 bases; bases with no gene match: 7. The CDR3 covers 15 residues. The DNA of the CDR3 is TGTGCCAGCAGCCTCCGGACAGGCAAGTCCTACGAGCAGTACTTC. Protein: CASSLRTGKSYEQYF.

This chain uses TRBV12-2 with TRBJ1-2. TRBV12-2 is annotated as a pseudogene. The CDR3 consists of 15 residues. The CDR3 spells CASRLSPGEGYGYTF. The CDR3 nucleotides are TGTGCAAGTCGCTTATCCCCGGGGGAGGGCTATGGCTACACCTTC.

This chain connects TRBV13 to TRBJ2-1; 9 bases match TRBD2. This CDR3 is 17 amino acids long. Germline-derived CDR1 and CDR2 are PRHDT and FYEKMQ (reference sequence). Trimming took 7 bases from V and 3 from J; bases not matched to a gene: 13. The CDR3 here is CASNFLAGSLNYNEQFF. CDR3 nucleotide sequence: TGTGCCAGCAATTTCCTAGCGGGGAGCTTAAACTACAATGAGCAGTTCTTC.

The CDR3 DNA follows: TGCGCCAGCAGCTGGCGGTCCACTCCGGATCCCAGGGGGCAGTACTTC. This codes for CASSWRSTPDPRGQYF. The chain links TRBV4-1 to TRBJ2-7; possibly TRBD1 for D (6 bases). Germline V lookup: CDR1 MGHRA, CDR2 YSYEKL. V gave up 5 bases and J gave up 9 bases, with 26 bases separating them. This CDR3 comprises 16 residues.